These 29 T cell receptor beta chains came from one sample sequenced in a study of healthy donors' naive CD4 and CD8 T cells. TCR libraries were built from 500 to 600 ng of total RNA by linear amplification. Using its own MiXCR run on the reads, TCRdb lists one record per CDR3 protein. The sample has roughly 200,000 distinct CDR3 sequences, over 60% seen once. The sequencing sample was made of naive CD4+ and CD8+ T cells sorted from blood, pooled from several donors. Receptors originate from a pool of human donors in good health; the sample pools cells from several healthy donors.

This clonotype has just one count. This rearrangement joins TRBV19 to TRBJ1-1; D uncertain. CDR1 is LNHDA and CDR2 is SQIVND in the germline V gene (reference sequence). The V gene lost 7 bases and the J gene lost 4 bases, with 10 bases spanning the gap. The CDR3 contains 12 residues. This chain's CDR3 is CASTVGSTEAFF. The CDR3 region has the DNA TGTGCCAGTACGGTGGGGAGCACTGAAGCTTTCTTT.

V is TRBV29-1 and J is TRBJ2-3, with D perhaps matching TRBD2 (5 bases). V was clipped by 1 base and J by 5 bases, with 22 bases between them. The length of the CDR3 is 17 residues. Germline V gene lookup returns CDR1 SQVTM and CDR2 ANQGSEA. In DNA, the CDR3 is TGCAGCGTTGAAGGAATTCCCAGGTCGGGGTCCGGAGATACGCAGTATTTT. It specifies CSVEGIPRSGSGDTQYF.

This chain links TRBV5-5 with TRBJ1-6; no clear D gene. The germline V and J ends were trimmed by 4 bases and 11 bases, with 19 bases remaining between them. The V gene's germline CDR1 is SGHKS and CDR2 YYEKEE (reference sequence). The CDR3 contains 15 residues. The CDR3, as DNA: TGTGCCAGCAGCGGATCGTGGGAGGCCCATCCACCCCTCCACTTT. Its protein is CASSGSWEAHPPLHF.

The chain combines TRBV2 with TRBJ1-1; perhaps TRBD1 as D (6 bases). The CDR3 has 14 residues. The germline gives CDR1 SNHLY, CDR2 FYNNEI. V lost 1 base and J 1 base, leaving 7 bases between the germline ends. This chain's CDR3 is CASSEVGQNTEAFF. Written as DNA, the CDR3 is TGTGCCAGCAGTGAAGTGGGACAGAACACTGAAGCTTTCTTT.

The rearrangement links TRBV18 to TRBJ2-3, with D perhaps TRBD1 or TRBD2 (5 bases each). This CDR3 spans 15 amino acids. Germline-derived CDR1 and CDR2 are KGHSH and LQKENI. V gave up 6 bases and J gave up 4 bases, with 17 bases separating them. CDR3 coding DNA: TGTGCCAGCTCGTACCAGGACCGGGGCGCAGATACGCAGTATTTT. Translating it yields CASSYQDRGADTQYF.

This chain links TRBV24-1 with TRBJ2-3; the D is unclear. The CDR3 runs 14 residues. The V end was cut by 4 bases, the J end by 3 bases, with 10 bases between. The germline gives CDR1 KGHDR, CDR2 SFDVKD. CDR3 sequence reads: CATSDADGTDTQYF. CDR3 in DNA: TGTGCCACCAGTGACGCGGACGGTACAGATACGCAGTATTTT.

In its sample, this clonotype was seen a few times. This chain connects TRBV29-1 to TRBJ2-3; D might be TRBD1 or TRBD2, each matching 6 bases. Deletions cut 1 base from V and 1 base from J, with 12 bases between. The CDR3 length is 15 residues. The germline gives CDR1 SQVTM, CDR2 ANQGSEA. For the CDR3, the DNA is TGCAGCGTTGAAGGTGGCCGGGGGCGCACAGATACGCAGTATTTT. This translates into CSVEGGRGRTDTQYF.

This clonotype was seen just once. The gene calls are TRBV29-1 and TRBJ2-3; D not certain. CDR3 length: 11 amino acids. With 7 bases removed from V and 6 bases from J, the gap between germline ends came to 11 bases. Germline-derived CDR1 and CDR2 are SQVTM and ANQGSEA. The CDR3 DNA sequence: TGCAGCGCCCAGGTCACGGATACGCAGTATTTT. Amino acid sequence: CSAQVTDTQYF.

This clonotype was seen a handful of times. The rearrangement links TRBV5-1 to TRBJ1-1; unclear D gene. V lost 3 bases, J lost 1 base, and 13 bases lay in between. There are 15 residues in the CDR3. Germline assignment: CDR1 SGHRS and CDR2 YFSETQ. DNA for the CDR3: TGCGCCAGCAGCTCTGGAAGGGCAGGGAACACTGAAGCTTTCTTT. The encoded protein is CASSSGRAGNTEAFF. The full variable domain, completed using reference TRBV5-1 and TRBJ1-1, is KAGVTQTPRYLIKTRGQQVTLSCSPISGHRSVSWYQQTPGQGLQFLFEYFSETQRNKGNFPGRFSGRQFSNSRSEMNVSTLELGDSALYLCASSSGRAGNTEAFFGQGTRLTVV.

The chain links TRBV20-1 to TRBJ1-2; 10 bases agree with TRBD1. CDR3 length: 15 residues. V shed 3 bases and J 4 bases; nucleotides not matched to a gene: 8. Germline-derived CDR1 and CDR2 are DFQATT and SNEGSKA (reference sequence). The CDR3 DNA is TGCAGTGCTAGCGATGGGACAGGGGAGATCTATGGCTACACCTTC. This codes for CSASDGTGEIYGYTF.

This clonotype was counted a few times. V is TRBV29-1 and J is TRBJ1-5, with D perhaps TRBD1 (5 bases). V lost 4 bases and J 7 bases, leaving 17 bases between the germline ends. The CDR3 has 14 residues. Germline V gives CDR1 SQVTM, CDR2 ANQGSEA. The CDR3 sequence: CSVGQGTSSQPQHF. The CDR3 DNA sequence: TGCAGCGTTGGGCAGGGAACGTCAAGCCAGCCCCAGCATTTT.

There are a few counts of this clonotype. The V call is TRBV29-1, the J call TRBJ2-1; 8 bases line up with TRBD1. Germline V CDR1 and CDR2: SQVTM, ANQGSEA. CDR3 length: 14 residues. V was pared by 5 bases and J by 4 bases, with 7 bases of the junction left unmatched. The CDR3 DNA is TGCAGCGTTTCCCGGGACAGGAGTTACAATGAGCAGTTCTTC. It specifies CSVSRDRSYNEQFF.

The chain uses TRBV27 and TRBJ2-3; D might be TRBD1 (6 bases). This CDR3 spans 16 amino acids. CDR1 is MNHEY and CDR2 is SMNVEV in the germline V gene (reference sequence). V lost 0 bases and J 5 bases, leaving 15 bases between the germline ends. DNA for the CDR3: TGTGCCAGCAGTTTATCGGAGTACCCGGACAGAGATACGCAGTATTTT. Protein sequence: CASSLSEYPDRDTQYF.

The chain carries TRBV29-1 and TRBJ2-1, with 15 bases fitting TRBD2. Germline CDR1 SQVTM, CDR2 ANQGSEA. This CDR3 is built from 17 residues. Germline trimming cut 6 bases from V and 0 bases from J; bases unmatched to any gene: 6. Here the CDR3 reads CSVSGTSGGSSYNEQFF. The CDR3 DNA follows: TGCAGCGTCTCCGGGACTAGCGGGGGGAGCTCCTACAATGAGCAGTTCTTC.

The chain joins TRBV29-1 to TRBJ1-1, with D hard to call. Germline V gives CDR1 SQVTM, CDR2 ANQGSEA. The CDR3 consists of 14 residues. The V end was cut by 1 base, the J end by 1 base, with 10 bases between. The CDR3 loop is CSVEGTRTNTEAFF. DNA of the CDR3: TGCAGCGTTGAAGGTACCAGAACGAACACTGAAGCTTTCTTT.

The gene calls are TRBV5-1 and TRBJ2-5; 7 bases line up with TRBD2. V dropped 4 bases and J dropped 6; count of bases not matched to a gene: 15. CDR3 size: 16 residues. Germline V CDR1 and CDR2: SGHRS, YFSETQ. Here the CDR3 DNA reads TGCGCCAGCAGCGCCCCAGAGGGAGGGCCGTTTCAGACCCAGTACTTC. It codes for CASSAPEGGPFQTQYF.

This clonotype appeared a few times. The rearrangement links TRBV6-5 to TRBJ1-2, with D perhaps matching TRBD1 (6 bases). Trimming left V 4 bases short and J 8 bases short, with 20 bases between. The V gene's germline CDR1 is MNHEY and CDR2 SVGAGI. This CDR3 is 15 amino acids long. CDR3 loop: CASSWAPGDQDGYTF. The CDR3 DNA follows: TGTGCCAGCAGTTGGGCCCCAGGGGACCAGGACGGCTACACCTTC.

The chain employs TRBV6-2 or TRBV6-3 and TRBJ1-5, with 7 bases aligning to TRBD1. The CDR3 spans 12 residues. Germline CDR1 MNHEY, CDR2 SVGEGT. Trimming cost V 0 bases and J 14 bases; bases outside gene matches: 4. In DNA, the CDR3 is TGTGCCAGCAGTTACTCGACCGGACAGGAGCATTTT. As protein: CASSYSTGQEHF.

The J gene is TRBJ1-1, the V gene TRBV5-1; tentative D call: TRBD1 (5 bases). Deletions cut 0 bases from V and 4 bases from J, with 10 bases between. The CDR3 is 14 residues long. CDR1 SGHRS and CDR2 YFSETQ come from the germline V gene. The CDR3 region has the DNA TGCGCCAGCAGCTTGGAAGACAGAGGCACTGAAGCTTTCTTT. This sequence encodes CASSLEDRGTEAFF.

This chain connects TRBV19 to TRBJ1-4; no clear D gene. The CDR3 extends over 14 amino acids. CDR1 LNHDA and CDR2 SQIVND come from the germline V gene (reference sequence). V lost 6 bases to trimming and J lost 7 bases, with 15 bases between them. CDR3 residues: CASSPGPASEKLFF. The CDR3 bases are TGTGCCAGTAGCCCCGGGCCTGCAAGTGAAAAACTGTTTTTT.

The J gene is TRBJ1-2, the V gene TRBV30; D may be TRBD1 (6 bases). Deletions cut 2 bases from V and 4 bases from J, with 11 bases between. The CDR3 runs 13 residues. Germline-derived CDR1 and CDR2 are GTSNPN and SVGIG (reference sequence). This chain's CDR3 is CAWSRTGTYGYTF. The CDR3 DNA is TGTGCCTGGAGTCGTACAGGGACCTATGGCTACACCTTC.

The sample holds a few counts of this clonotype. The CDR3 sequence: CASSQTYNEQFF. The CDR3 region has the DNA TGTGCCAGCAGCCAGACCTACAATGAGCAGTTCTTC. This chain uses TRBV27 with TRBJ2-1; D remains ambiguous. This CDR3 is built from 12 residues. The germline CDR1 and CDR2 sequences are MNHEY and SMNVEV (reference sequence). V shed 6 bases and J shed 2 bases, with 5 bases lying between them.

V usage is TRBV29-1 and J usage is TRBJ2-7, with D possibly being TRBD1 (6 bases). Germline lookup yields CDR1 SQVTM and CDR2 ANQGSEA. Trimming cost V 8 bases and J 2 bases, with 13 bases left between them. This CDR3 comprises 12 residues. CDR3 DNA sequence: TGCAGCCTTTCACAGGGTACCTACGAGCAGTACGTC. Its protein product is CSLSQGTYEQYV.

This chain connects TRBV5-5 to TRBJ2-7, with D possibly TRBD2 on 6 matching bases. The CDR3 spans 14 residues. From germline, CDR1 is SGHKS and CDR2 YYEKEE (reference sequence). Trimming left V 3 bases short and J 3 bases short, with 13 bases between. The DNA for the CDR3 is TGTGCCAGCAGCTCATCCCGGGGGAACTACGAGCAGTACTTC. Protein: CASSSSRGNYEQYF.

The V and J genes are TRBV29-1 and TRBJ2-7; a weak D match, TRBD2 (6 bases). This CDR3 comprises 16 residues. Germline CDR1 reads SQVTM; CDR2 reads ANQGSEA. V shed 1 base and J shed 1 base, with 17 bases lying between them. The CDR3 loop reads CSVEGQELAGSYEQYF. The CDR3 DNA reads as TGCAGCGTTGAAGGACAAGAACTAGCTGGATCCTACGAGCAGTACTTC.

This chain connects TRBV19 to TRBJ2-3; 10 positions agree with TRBD1. Germline V gene lookup returns CDR1 LNHDA and CDR2 SQIVND (reference sequence). J gave up 2 bases and V 3 bases, and 8 bases lay outside the gene matches. The CDR3 has 17 amino acids. The CDR3 reads CASSIGTGAVNTDTQYF. DNA for the CDR3: TGTGCCAGTAGTATTGGGACAGGGGCCGTGAACACAGATACGCAGTATTTT.

This clonotype was detected only a few times. The chain combines TRBV20-1 with TRBJ2-1, with D possibly being TRBD2 (6 bases). Trimming removed 0 bases from V and 3 bases from J, with 12 bases in between. CDR1 DFQATT and CDR2 SNEGSKA come from the germline V gene (reference sequence). There are 15 residues in the CDR3. Here the CDR3 DNA reads TGCAGTGCTAGAGATTATGGCGGGATCTACAATGAGCAGTTCTTC. Its translation: CSARDYGGIYNEQFF.

The chain carries TRBV29-1 and TRBJ2-7, with D unresolved. Trimming took off 7 bases at V and 3 bases at J, with 7 bases between the two ends. CDR3 length equals 10 residues. Germline lookup yields CDR1 SQVTM and CDR2 ANQGSEA. The CDR3 DNA reads TGCAGCGCGTATGGCTACGAGCAGTACTTC. It encodes CSAYGYEQYF.

V and J are TRBV15 and TRBJ1-6, with D perhaps TRBD1 (5 bases). The CDR3 consists of 13 residues. CDR1 and CDR2 from the germline V gene are LNHNV and YYDKDF (reference sequence). Trimming stripped 4 bases from V and 10 bases from J, with 11 bases between. The CDR3 here is CATSNRAGSPLHF. CDR3 sequence (DNA): TGTGCCACCAGCAATAGGGCAGGGTCACCCCTCCACTTT.